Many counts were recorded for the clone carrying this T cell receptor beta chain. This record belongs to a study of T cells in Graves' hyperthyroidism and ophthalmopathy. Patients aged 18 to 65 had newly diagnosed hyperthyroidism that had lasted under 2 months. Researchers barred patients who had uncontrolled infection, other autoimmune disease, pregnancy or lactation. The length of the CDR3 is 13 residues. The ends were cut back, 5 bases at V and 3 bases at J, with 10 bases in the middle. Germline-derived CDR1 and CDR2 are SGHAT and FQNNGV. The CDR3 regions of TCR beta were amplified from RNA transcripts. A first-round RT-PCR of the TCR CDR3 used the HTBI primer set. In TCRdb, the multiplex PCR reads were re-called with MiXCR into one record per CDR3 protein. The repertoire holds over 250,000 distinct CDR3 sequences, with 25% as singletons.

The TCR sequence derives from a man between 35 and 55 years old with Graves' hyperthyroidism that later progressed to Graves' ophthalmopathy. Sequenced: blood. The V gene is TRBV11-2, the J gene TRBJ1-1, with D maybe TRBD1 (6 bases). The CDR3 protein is CASSDRWDTEAFF. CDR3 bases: TGTGCCAGCAGCGACAGGTGGGACACTGAAGCTTTCTTT.